This T cell receptor beta chain was obtained from a study of blood T cell repertoires in COVID-19. Overall study context: Samples representing acute and convalescent COVID-19 were sourced from the United States, Italy and Spain.

Clones were sequenced by immunoSEQ multiplex PCR, and TCRdb holds only the in-frame ones, with some missing. The sample has some 200,000 clones; approximately 90% are singletons. Germline V gives CDR1 LNHDA, CDR2 SQIVND (reference sequence). The CDR3 spans 15 residues. The V segment lost 1 base and the J segment 7 bases; nucleotides outside the gene matches: 7. This sequence joins TRBV19 and TRBJ1-5, with TRBD1 identical over 7 bases. Sequenced material: peripheral blood. The origin of this receptor is a man aged 45 to 65 with acute or convalescent COVID-19. This CDR3 is CASSIGRTGDQPQHF. CDR3 DNA sequence: TGTGCCAGTAGTATAGGCCGGACAGGTGACCAGCCCCAGCATTTT.